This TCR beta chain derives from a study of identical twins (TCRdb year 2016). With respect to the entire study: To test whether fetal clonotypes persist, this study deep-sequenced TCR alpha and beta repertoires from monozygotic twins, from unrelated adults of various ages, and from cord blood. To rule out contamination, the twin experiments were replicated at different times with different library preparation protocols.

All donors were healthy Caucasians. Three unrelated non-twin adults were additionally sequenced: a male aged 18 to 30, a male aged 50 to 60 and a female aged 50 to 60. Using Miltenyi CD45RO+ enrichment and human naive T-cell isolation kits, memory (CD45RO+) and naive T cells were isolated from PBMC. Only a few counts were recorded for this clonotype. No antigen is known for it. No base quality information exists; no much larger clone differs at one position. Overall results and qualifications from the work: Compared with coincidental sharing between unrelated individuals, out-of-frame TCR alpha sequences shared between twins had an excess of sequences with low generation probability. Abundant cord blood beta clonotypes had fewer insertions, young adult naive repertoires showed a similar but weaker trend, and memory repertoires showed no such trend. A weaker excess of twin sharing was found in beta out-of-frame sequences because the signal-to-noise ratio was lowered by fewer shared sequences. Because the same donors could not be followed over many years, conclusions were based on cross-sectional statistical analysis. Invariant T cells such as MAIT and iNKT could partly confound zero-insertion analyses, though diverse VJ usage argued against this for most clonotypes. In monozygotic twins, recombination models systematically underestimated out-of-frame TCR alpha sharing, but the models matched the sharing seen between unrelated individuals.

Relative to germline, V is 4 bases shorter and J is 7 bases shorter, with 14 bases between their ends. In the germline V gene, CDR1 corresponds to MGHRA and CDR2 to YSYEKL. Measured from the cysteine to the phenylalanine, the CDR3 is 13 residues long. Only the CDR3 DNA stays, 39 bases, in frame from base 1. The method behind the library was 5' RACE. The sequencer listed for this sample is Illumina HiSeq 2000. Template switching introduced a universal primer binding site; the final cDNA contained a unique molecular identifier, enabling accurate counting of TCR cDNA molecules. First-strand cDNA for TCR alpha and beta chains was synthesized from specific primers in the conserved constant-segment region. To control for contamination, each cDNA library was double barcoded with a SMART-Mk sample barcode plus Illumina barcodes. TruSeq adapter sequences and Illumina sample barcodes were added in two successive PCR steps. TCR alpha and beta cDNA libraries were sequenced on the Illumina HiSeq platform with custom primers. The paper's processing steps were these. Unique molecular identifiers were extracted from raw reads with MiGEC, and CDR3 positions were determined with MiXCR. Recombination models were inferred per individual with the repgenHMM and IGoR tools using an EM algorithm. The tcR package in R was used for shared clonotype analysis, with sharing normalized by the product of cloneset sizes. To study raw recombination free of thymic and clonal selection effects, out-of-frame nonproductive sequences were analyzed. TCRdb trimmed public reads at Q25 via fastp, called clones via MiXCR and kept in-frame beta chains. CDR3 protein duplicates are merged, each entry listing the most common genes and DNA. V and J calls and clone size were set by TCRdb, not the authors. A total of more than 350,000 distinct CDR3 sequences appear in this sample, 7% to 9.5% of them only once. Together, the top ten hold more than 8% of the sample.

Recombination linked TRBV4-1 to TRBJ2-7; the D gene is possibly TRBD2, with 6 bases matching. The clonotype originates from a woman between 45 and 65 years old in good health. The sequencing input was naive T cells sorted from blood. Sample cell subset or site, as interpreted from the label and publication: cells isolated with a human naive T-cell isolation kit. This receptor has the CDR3 CASSLNVAAEQYF. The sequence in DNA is TGCGCCAGCAGCCTAAACGTAGCGGCTGAGCAGTACTTC.